This T cell receptor beta chain comes out of a study of blood T cell repertoires in COVID-19 (TCRdb year 2020). Turning to the overall study: The collaborator samples originated in the United States, Italy and Spain and spanned the acute and convalescent phases of COVID-19. The prospective study material was composed of cDNA or gDNA derived from T cells, B-cell-depleted T cells, or PBMCs. Deeply sampled blood TCRbeta repertoires from subjects exposed to, actively infected with, or recovered from COVID-19 were included in the dataset. The repertoires were released in a freely available public database meant as a resource for research on the immune response to SARS-CoV-2. The samples were drawn from the first 160 participants of the ongoing ImmuneRACE study and from over a thousand subjects provided by 6 global collaborators. Nearly every sample came with metadata listing a de-identified subject ID, COVID-19 status, age in years and sex. Where HLA class I and class II types were available, the types were taken from metadata supplied by the sample provider, not from assay-based typing.

TCRbeta CDR3 regions were amplified from genomic DNA by means of the immunoSEQ Assay, a bias-controlled multiplex PCR. The original pipeline was this. Within the assay, amplification of reference gene primers was used to estimate how many nucleated cells each sample contained. Sequence reads were collapsed and filtered to measure the absolute abundance of every unique TCRbeta CDR3 rearrangement. For each sample, productive Simpson clonality was calculated as the square root of Simpson's diversity index across productive rearrangements. The source is immuneACCESS, and TCRdb retained only in-frame sequences with V and J called. Part of the clones is not carried over; for the studies checked, unresolved V genes explain less than half of this, and the remainder is unexplained. That table is the source of V, J and clone size, and D and trimming were worked out from the DNA. This sample is represented by about 38,000 clones; more than 70% of them were singletons. The ten biggest clones cover 34% of the sample.

Spanning cysteine to phenylalanine, the CDR3 consists of 15 amino acids. Only CDR3 DNA remains: 45 bases, in frame from the first base. Clipping removes 4 bases from V and 1 base from J, with 4 as the unmatched junction base count. CDR1 and CDR2 (LNHDA, SQIVND) derive from the germline V gene (reference sequence). Results the study describes overall, beyond this receptor: The amount of clinical and demographic metadata varied by source and participant and was provided uncurated.

This clone came up a few times. Its antigen is unknown. No much larger clone is present one base from it, and per-base qualities are unavailable. The collaborating institutions used their own protocols to collect whole blood in K2EDTA tubes. For TCRbeta analysis, collaborators shipped samples in one of three forms: frozen whole blood, isolated PBMCs, or DNA extracted from either of those sample types. The sequence came from a man aged 70-80 years with active COVID-19. The chain joins TRBV19 to TRBJ2-4; TRBD1 aligns with 7 central bases. The sequencing input was peripheral blood. The CDR3 protein is CASSKIQGAKNIQYF. The bases are TGTGCCAGTAGTAAAATACAGGGGGCCAAAAACATTCAGTACTTC.